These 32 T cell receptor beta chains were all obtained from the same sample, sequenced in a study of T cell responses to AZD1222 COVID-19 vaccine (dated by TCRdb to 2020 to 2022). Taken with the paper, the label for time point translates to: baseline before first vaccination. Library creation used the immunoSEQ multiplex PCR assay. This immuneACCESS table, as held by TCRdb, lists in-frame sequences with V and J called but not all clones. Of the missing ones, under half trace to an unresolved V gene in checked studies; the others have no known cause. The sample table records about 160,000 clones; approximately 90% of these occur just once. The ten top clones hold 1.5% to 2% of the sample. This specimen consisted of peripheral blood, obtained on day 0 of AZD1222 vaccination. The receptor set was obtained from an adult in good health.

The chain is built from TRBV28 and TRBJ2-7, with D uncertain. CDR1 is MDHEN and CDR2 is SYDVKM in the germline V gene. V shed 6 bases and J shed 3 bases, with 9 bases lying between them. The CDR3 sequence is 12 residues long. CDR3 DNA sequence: TGTGCCAGCAGCTCGGCCCTCTACGAGCAGTACTTC. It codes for CASSSALYEQYF. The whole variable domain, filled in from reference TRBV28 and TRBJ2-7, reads DVKVTQSSRYLVKRTGEKVFLECVQDMDHENMFWYRQDPGLGLRLIYFSYDVKMKEKGDIPEGYSVSREKKERFSLILESASTNQTSMYLCASSSALYEQYFGPGTRLTVT.

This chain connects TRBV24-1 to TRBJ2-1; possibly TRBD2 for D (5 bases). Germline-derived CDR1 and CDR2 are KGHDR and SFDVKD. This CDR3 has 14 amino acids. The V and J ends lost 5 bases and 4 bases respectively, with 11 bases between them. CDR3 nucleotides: TGTGCCACCAGTGTAAGAAGCGGATACAATGAGCAGTTCTTC. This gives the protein CATSVRSGYNEQFF.

The CDR3 here is CASSESGVNEQYF. In nucleotides, the CDR3 is TGCGCCAGCAGTGAGTCCGGGGTCAACGAGCAGTACTTC. The chain employs TRBV10-1 and TRBJ2-7; D possibly corresponds to TRBD2 (5 bases). Germline-derived CDR1 and CDR2 are WNHNN and SYGVQD (reference sequence). This CDR3 comprises 13 residues. Trimming pared 0 bases from V and 5 bases from J, leaving 8 bases between.

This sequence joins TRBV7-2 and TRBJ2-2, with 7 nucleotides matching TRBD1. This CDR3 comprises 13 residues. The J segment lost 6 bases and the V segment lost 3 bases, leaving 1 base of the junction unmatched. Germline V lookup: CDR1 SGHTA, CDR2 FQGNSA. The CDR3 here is CASSFTGAGELFF. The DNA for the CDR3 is TGTGCCAGCAGCTTCACAGGGGCCGGGGAGCTGTTTTTT.

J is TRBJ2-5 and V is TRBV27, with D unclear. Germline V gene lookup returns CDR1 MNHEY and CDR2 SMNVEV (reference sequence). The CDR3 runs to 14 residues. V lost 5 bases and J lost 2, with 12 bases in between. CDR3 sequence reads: CASSETRLQETQYF. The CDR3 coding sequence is TGTGCCAGCAGTGAGACACGCTTACAAGAGACCCAGTACTTC.

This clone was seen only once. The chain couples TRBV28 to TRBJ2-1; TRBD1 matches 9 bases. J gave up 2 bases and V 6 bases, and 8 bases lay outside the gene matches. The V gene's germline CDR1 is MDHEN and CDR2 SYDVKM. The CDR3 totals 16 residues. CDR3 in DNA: TGTGCCAGCAGAACCGGGACAGGGAAAACCTACAATGAGCAGTTCTTC. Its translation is CASRTGTGKTYNEQFF.

CDR3 sequence: CASSLAFNSYEQYF. Here the CDR3 DNA reads TGTGCCAGCAGCTTAGCTTTCAATTCCTACGAGCAGTACTTC. J is TRBJ2-7 and V is TRBV7-2; D not resolved. The germline gives CDR1 SGHTA, CDR2 FQGNSA. CDR3 length: 14 amino acids. Trimming left V 0 bases short and J 1 base short, with 7 bases between.

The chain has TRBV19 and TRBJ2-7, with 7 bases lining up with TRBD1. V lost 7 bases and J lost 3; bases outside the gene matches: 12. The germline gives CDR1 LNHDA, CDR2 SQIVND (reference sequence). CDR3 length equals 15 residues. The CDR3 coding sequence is TGTGCCAGTACCAACTCGGGACAGACGAGCTACGAGCAGTACTTC. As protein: CASTNSGQTSYEQYF.

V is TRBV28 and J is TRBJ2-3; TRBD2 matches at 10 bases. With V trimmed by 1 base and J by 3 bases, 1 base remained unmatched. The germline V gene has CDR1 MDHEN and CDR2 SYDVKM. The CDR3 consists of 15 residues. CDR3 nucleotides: TGTGCCAGCAGTTTATTAGCGGGAGGTACAGATACGCAGTATTTT. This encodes CASSLLAGGTDTQYF. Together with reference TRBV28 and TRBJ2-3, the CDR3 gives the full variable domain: DVKVTQSSRYLVKRTGEKVFLECVQDMDHENMFWYRQDPGLGLRLIYFSYDVKMKEKGDIPEGYSVSREKKERFSLILESASTNQTSMYLCASSLLAGGTDTQYFGPGTRLTVL.

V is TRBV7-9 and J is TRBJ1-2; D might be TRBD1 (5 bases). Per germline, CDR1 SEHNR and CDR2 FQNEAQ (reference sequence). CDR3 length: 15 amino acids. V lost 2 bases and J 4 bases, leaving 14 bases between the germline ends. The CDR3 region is CASSLWAGTGYGYTF. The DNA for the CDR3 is TGTGCCAGCAGCTTATGGGCAGGGACGGGCTATGGCTACACCTTC.

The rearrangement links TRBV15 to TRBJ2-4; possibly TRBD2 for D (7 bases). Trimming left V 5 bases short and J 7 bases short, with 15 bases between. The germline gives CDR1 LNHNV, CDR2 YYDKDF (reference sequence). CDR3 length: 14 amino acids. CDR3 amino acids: CATSPQGGGNIQYF. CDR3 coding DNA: TGTGCCACCAGCCCGCAAGGGGGAGGGAACATTCAGTACTTC. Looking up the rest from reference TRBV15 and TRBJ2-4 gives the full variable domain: DAMVIQNPRYQVTQFGKPVTLSCSQTLNHNVMYWYQQKSSQAPKLLFHYYDKDFNNEADTPDNFQSRRPNTSFCFLDIRSPGLGDTAMYLCATSPQGGGNIQYFGAGTRLSVL.

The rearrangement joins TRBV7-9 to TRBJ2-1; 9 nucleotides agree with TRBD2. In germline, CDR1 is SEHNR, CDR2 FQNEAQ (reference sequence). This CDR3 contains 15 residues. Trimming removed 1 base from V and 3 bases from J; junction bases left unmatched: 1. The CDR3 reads CASSLDSGSYNEQFF. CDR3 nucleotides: TGTGCCAGCAGCTTAGATAGCGGGAGCTACAATGAGCAGTTCTTC.

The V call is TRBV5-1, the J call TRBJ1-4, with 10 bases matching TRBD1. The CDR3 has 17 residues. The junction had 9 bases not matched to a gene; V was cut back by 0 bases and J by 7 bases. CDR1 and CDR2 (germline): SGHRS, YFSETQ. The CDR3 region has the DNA TGCGCCAGCAGCTTGGGACAGGGGGCAGGATTTAGTGAAAAACTGTTTTTT. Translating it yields CASSLGQGAGFSEKLFF.

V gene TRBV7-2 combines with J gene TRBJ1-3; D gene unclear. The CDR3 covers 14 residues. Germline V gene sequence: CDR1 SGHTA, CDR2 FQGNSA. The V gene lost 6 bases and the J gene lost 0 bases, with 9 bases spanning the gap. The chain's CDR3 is CASRYLASGNTIYF. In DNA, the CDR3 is TGTGCCAGCAGATATTTAGCCTCTGGAAACACCATATATTTT.

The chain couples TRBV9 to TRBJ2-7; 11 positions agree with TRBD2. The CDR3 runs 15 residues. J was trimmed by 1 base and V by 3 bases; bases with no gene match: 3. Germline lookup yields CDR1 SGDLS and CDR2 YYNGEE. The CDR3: CASSEGLADSYEQYF. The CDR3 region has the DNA TGTGCCAGCAGCGAGGGACTAGCGGATTCCTACGAGCAGTACTTC.

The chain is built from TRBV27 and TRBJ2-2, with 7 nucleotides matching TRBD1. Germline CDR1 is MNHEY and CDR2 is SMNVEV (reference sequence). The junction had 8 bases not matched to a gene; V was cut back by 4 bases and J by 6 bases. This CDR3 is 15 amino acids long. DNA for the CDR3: TGTGCCAGCAGTTCGACAGGGTTAACGTCCGGGGAGCTGTTTTTT. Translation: CASSSTGLTSGELFF.

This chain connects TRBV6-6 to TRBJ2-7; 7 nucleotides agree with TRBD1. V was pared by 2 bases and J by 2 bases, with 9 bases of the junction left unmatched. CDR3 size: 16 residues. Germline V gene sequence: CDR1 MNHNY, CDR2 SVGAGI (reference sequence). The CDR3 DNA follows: TGTGCCAGCAGTTACCAGGGGACAGCGGCACCCTACGAGCAGTACTTC. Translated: CASSYQGTAAPYEQYF.

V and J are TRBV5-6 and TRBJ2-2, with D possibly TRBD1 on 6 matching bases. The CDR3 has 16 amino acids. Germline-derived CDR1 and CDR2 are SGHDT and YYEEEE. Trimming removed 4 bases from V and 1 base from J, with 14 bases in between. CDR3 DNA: TGTGCCAGCAGCAACCCAGAGGACAGGAACACCGGGGAGCTGTTTTTT. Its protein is CASSNPEDRNTGELFF.

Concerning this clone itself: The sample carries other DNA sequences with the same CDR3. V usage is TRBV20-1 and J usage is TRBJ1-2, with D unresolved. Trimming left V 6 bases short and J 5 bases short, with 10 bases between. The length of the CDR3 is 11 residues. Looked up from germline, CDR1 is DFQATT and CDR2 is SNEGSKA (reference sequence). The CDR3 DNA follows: TGCAGTGCCAGTAGTTCTTATGGCTACACCTTC. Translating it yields CSASSSYGYTF.

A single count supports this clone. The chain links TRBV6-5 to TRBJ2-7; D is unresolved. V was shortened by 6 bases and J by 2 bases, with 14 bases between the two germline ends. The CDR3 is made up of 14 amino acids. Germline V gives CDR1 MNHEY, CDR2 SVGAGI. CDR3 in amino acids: CASRGWESTYEQYF. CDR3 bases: TGTGCCAGCAGGGGGTGGGAAAGCACCTACGAGCAGTACTTC.

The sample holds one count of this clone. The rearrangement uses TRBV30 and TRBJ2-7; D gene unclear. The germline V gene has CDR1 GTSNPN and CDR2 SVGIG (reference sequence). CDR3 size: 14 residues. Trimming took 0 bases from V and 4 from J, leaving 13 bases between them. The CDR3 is CAWSVVGRSYEQYF. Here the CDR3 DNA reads TGTGCCTGGAGTGTGGTTGGCCGGTCTTACGAGCAGTACTTC.

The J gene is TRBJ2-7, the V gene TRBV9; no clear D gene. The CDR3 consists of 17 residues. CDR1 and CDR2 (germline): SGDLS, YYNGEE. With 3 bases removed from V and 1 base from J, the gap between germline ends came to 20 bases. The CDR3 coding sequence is TGTGCCAGCAGCGACCCTGAGGTGGGGAAGAATTCCTACGAGCAGTACTTC. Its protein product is CASSDPEVGKNSYEQYF.

For the CDR3, the DNA is TGTGCCTCCGCTAGTCGGGCCCCCCCCACCGGGGAGCTGTTTTTT. Protein sequence: CASASRAPPTGELFF. This chain joins TRBV2 and TRBJ2-2; no clear D gene. The CDR3 runs 15 residues. V shed 11 bases and J shed 4 bases, with 20 bases lying between them. Germline CDR1 reads SNHLY; CDR2 reads FYNNEI.

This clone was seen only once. CDR3: CASNPPGTGGAWQFF. The CDR3 region has the DNA TGTGCCAGCAACCCCCCCGGGACAGGGGGCGCCTGGCAGTTCTTC. The V call is TRBV28, the J call TRBJ2-1; 12 positions agree with TRBD1. Germline CDR1 MDHEN, CDR2 SYDVKM. The CDR3 totals 15 residues. Trimming took 7 bases from V and 12 from J; bases not matched to a gene: 13.

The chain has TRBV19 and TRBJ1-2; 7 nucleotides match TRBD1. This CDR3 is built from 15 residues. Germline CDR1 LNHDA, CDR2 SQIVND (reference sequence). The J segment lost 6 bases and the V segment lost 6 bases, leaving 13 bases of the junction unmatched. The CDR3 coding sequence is TGTGCCAGTAGGGAACAGGGGCTCCGGGGCAATGGCTACACCTTC. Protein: CASREQGLRGNGYTF.

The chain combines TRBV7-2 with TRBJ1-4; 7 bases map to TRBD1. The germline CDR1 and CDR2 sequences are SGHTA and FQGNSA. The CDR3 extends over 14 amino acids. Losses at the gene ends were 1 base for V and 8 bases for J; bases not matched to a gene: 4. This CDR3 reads CASSLGGTAEKLFF. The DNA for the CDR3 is TGTGCCAGCAGCTTAGGTGGGACAGCCGAAAAACTGTTTTTT. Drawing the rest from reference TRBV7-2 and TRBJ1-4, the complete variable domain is GAGVSQSPSNKVTEKGKDVELRCDPISGHTALYWYRQSLGQGLEFLIYFQGNSAPDKSGLPSDRFSAERTGGSVSTLTIQRTQQEDSAVYLCASSLGGTAEKLFFGSGTQLSVL.

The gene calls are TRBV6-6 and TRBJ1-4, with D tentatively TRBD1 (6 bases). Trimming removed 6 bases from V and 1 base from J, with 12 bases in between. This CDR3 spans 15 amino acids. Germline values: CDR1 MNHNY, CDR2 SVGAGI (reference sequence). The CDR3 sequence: CASSLGARTNEKLFF. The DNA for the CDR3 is TGTGCCAGCAGCCTGGGGGCTCGAACTAATGAAAAACTGTTTTTT.

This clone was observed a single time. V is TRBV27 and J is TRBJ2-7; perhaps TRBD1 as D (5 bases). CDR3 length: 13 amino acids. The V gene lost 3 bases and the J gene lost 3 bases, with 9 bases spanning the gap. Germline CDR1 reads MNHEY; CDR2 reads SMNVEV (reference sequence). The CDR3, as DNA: TGTGCCAGCAGTTTCGGCAGGGACTACGAGCAGTACTTC. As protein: CASSFGRDYEQYF.

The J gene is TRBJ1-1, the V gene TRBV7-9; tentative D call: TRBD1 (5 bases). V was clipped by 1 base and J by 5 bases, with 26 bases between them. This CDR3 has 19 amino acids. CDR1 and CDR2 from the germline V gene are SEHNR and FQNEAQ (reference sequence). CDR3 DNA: TGTGCCAGCAGCTTAGAAGTTTTAGCTCGAAGGCGGGGGGAAACTGAAGCTTTCTTT. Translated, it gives CASSLEVLARRRGETEAFF.

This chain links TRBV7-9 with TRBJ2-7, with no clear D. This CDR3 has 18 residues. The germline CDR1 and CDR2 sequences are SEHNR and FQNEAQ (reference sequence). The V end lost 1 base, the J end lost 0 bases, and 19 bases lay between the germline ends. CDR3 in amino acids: CASSLVKSVTVSSYEQYF. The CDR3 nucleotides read TGTGCCAGCAGCTTAGTTAAGTCAGTAACCGTCAGCTCCTACGAGCAGTACTTC.

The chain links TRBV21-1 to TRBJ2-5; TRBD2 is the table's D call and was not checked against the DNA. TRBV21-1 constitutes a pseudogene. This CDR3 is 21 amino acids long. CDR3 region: CASSPRDRVGTSGGVVETQYF. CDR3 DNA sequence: TGTGCCAGCAGCCCTCGAGACAGGGTCGGGACTAGCGGGGGGGTGGTAGAGACCCAGTACTTC.

The CDR3, as DNA: TGTGCCAGCAGTGAAGGACTAGCGGGGCCACAAGAGACCCAGTACTTC. This codes for CASSEGLAGPQETQYF. V is TRBV28 and J is TRBJ2-5, with TRBD2 matching over 12 bases. Trimming took 5 bases from V and 2 from J; bases not matched to a gene: 6. CDR1 and CDR2 from the germline V gene are MDHEN and SYDVKM. The CDR3 sequence is 16 residues long.